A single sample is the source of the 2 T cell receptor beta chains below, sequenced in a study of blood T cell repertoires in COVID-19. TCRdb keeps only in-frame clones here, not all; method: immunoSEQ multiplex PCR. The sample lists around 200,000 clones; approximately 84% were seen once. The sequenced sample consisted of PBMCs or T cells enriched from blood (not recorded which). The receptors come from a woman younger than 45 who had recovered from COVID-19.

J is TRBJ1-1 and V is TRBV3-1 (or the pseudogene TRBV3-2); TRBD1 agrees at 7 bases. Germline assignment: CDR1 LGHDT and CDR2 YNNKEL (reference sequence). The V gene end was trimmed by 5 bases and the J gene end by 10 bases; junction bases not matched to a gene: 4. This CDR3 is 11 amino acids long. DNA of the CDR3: TGTGCCAGCAGCACCACAGGGGTAGCTTTCTTT. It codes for CASSTTGVAFF.

CDR3 sequence reads: CASSSTVDTEAFF. The DNA of the CDR3 is TGCGCCAGCAGTTCTACCGTGGACACTGAAGCTTTCTTT. This chain uses TRBV5-1 with TRBJ1-1, with unresolved D. From germline, CDR1 is SGHRS and CDR2 YFSETQ. V was pared by 5 bases and J by 3 bases, with 11 bases between. The CDR3 has 13 residues.